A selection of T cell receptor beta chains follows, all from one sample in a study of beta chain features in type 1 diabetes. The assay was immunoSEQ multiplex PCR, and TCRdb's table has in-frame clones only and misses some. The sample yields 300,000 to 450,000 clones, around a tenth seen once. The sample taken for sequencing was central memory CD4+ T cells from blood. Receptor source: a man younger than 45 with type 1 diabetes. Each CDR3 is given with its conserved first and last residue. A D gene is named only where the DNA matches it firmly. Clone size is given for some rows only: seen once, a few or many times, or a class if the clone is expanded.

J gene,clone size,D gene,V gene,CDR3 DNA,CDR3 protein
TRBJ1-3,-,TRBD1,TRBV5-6,TGTGCCAGCAGCTTGCCGGACAGGGGGTTCTCTGGAAACACCATATATTTT,CASSLPDRGFSGNTIYF
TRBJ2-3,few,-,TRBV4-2,TGTGCCAGCAGCCAGGACAGAATGACAGATACGCAGTATTTT,CASSQDRMTDTQYF
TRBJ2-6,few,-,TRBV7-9,TGTGCCAGCACCTTCTGGGTCTCTGGGGCCAACGTCCTGACTTTC,CASTFWVSGANVLTF
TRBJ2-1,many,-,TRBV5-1,TGCGCCAGCAGCTTGGAGTACAATGAGCAGTTCTTC,CASSLEYNEQFF
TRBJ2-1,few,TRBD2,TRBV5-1,TGCGCCAGCAGCTCCCTCGAGCGGGGACGGGACAATGAGCAGTTCTTC,CASSSLERGRDNEQFF
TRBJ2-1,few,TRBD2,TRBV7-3,TGTGCCAGCAGCGAAAGACTAGCGGGAGGGCCCTCTAGTTCCTACAATGAGCAGTTCTTC,CASSERLAGGPSSSYNEQFF
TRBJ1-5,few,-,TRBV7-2,TGTGCCAGCAGCTTGTTATCGCCGGAGAGCAATCAGCCCCAGCATTTT,CASSLLSPESNQPQHF
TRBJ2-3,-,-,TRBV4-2,TGTGCCAGCAGCCAAGATGACTATAGACTAGTCACGCAGTATTTT,CASSQDDYRLVTQYF
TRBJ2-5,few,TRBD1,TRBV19,TGTGCCAGTAGTGCGCGGACAGGAGCACCGGAGACCCAGTACTTC,CASSARTGAPETQYF
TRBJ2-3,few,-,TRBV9,TGTGCCAGCAGCGAGGTGGGCACAGATACGCAGTATTTT,CASSEVGTDTQYF
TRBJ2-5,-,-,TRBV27,TGTGCCAGCAGTTTCGCGGAGACCCAGTACTTC,CASSFAETQYF
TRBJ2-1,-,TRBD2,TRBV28,TGTGCCAGCAGTTCCGGGACTAGCGGGAGGGGTGAGCAGTTCTTC,CASSSGTSGRGEQFF
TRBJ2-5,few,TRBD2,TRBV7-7,TGTGCTAGCAGCCTGGGGGGGTTACAAGAGACCCAGTACTTC,CASSLGGLQETQYF
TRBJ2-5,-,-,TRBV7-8,TGTGCCAGCAGCTTAGCGGAGGACATACAAGAGACCCAGTACTTC,CASSLAEDIQETQYF
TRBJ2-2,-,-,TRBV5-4,TGTGCCAGCACCCCGGGTCACATCCCTGGCGGGGAGCTGTTTTTT,CASTPGHIPGGELFF
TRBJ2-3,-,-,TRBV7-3,TGCGCCAGCAAAGCGCATACTAGCACAGATACGCAGTATTTT,CASKAHTSTDTQYF
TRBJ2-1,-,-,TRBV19,TGTGCCAGTAGTATTATAGGGGACGAATACAATGAGCAGTTCTTC,CASSIIGDEYNEQFF
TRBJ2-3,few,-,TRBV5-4,TGTGCCAGCAGCCAAGGTGTCAGGACATCGGTAGATACGCAGTATTTT,CASSQGVRTSVDTQYF
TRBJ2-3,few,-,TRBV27,TGTGCCAGCAGTTTAATGGGGGCGAGAGATACGCAGTATTTT,CASSLMGARDTQYF
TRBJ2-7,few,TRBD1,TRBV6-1,TGTGCCAGCAGTGGACAGGGGGAAGACGAGCAGTACTTC,CASSGQGEDEQYF
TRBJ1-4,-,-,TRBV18,TGTGCCAGCTCACGGAGCGGCGGGCATAATGAAAAACTGTTTTTT,CASSRSGGHNEKLFF
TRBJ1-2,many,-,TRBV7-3,TGTGCCAGCCTAGCGATTACAGGCTATGGCTACACCTTC,CASLAITGYGYTF
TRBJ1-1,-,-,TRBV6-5,TGTGCCAGCAGTTACTCAGTGAACACTGAAGCTTTCTTT,CASSYSVNTEAFF
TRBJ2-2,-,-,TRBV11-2,TGTGCCAGCAGCTTGACCCGGGACACAGGGCTGTTTTTT,CASSLTRDTGLFF
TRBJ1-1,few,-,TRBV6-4,TGTGCCAGCAGTACCGCTAAGAACACTGAAGCTTTCTTT,CASSTAKNTEAFF
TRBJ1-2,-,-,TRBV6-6,TGTGCCAGCAGTTACTCTCCGGCAGCCTCTTATGGCTACACCTTC,CASSYSPAASYGYTF
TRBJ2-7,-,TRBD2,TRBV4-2,TGTGCCAGCAGCCAAGAAGGATCTAGCGGGAGGCACTACGAGCAGTACTTC,CASSQEGSSGRHYEQYF
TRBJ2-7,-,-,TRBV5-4,TGTGCCAGCAGCTTGAATGACTGGCCGTACTTC,CASSLNDWPYF
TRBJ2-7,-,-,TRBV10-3,TGTGCCATCTCAGGGACAAGCTCGGGGCAGTACTTC,CAISGTSSGQYF
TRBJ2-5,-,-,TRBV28,TGTGCCAGCAGTTTAACGCTGCAACAGTCCCAAGAGACCCAGTACTTC,CASSLTLQQSQETQYF
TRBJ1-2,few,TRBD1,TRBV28,TGTGCCAGCAGGCAAAGCTACAGGGGGGTAAACTATGGCTACACCTTC,CASRQSYRGVNYGYTF
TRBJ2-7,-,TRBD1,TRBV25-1,TGTGCCAGCAGTGACCCCAGGGGGCACTACGAGCAGTACTTC,CASSDPRGHYEQYF
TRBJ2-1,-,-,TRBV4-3,TGCGCCAGCAGCCCGTCCGGACAGTACAATGAGCAGTTCTTC,CASSPSGQYNEQFF